The T cell receptor (beta chain) under discussion was sequenced for a study of blood T cells in healthy people across ages. For this clonotype: A junction end diverges from the germline sequence, so it may reflect a read error.

The CDR3 is 13 residues long. Germline assignment: CDR1 LGHDT and CDR2 YNNKEL (reference sequence). Primers used in a second PCR of roughly 6 to 11 cycles were a sample-barcoded 5' primer and a J-beta primer mix. TCRdb used MiXCR to reprocess the 5' RACE reads, holding one entry per CDR3 protein. The table includes fewer than 2,000,000 distinct CDR3 sequences, about 39% detected once. Sequenced: blood. The chain is built from TRBV3-1 and TRBJ2-3; D ambiguous. The source of this sequence is a human donor in good health. For the CDR3, the DNA is TGCGCCAGCAGCCAAGATCGTCCAGATACGCAGTATTTT. Its translation: CASSQDRPDTQYF.